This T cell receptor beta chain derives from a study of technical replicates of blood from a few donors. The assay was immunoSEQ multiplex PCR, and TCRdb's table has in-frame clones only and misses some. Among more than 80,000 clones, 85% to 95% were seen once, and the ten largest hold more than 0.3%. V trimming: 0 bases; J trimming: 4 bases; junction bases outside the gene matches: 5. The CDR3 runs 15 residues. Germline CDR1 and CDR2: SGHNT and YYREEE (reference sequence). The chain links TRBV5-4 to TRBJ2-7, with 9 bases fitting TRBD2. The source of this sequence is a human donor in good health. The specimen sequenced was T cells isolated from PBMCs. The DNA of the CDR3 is TGTGCCAGCAGCTTGGGACTAGCGGAGACTTACGAGCAGTACTTC. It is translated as CASSLGLAETYEQYF.